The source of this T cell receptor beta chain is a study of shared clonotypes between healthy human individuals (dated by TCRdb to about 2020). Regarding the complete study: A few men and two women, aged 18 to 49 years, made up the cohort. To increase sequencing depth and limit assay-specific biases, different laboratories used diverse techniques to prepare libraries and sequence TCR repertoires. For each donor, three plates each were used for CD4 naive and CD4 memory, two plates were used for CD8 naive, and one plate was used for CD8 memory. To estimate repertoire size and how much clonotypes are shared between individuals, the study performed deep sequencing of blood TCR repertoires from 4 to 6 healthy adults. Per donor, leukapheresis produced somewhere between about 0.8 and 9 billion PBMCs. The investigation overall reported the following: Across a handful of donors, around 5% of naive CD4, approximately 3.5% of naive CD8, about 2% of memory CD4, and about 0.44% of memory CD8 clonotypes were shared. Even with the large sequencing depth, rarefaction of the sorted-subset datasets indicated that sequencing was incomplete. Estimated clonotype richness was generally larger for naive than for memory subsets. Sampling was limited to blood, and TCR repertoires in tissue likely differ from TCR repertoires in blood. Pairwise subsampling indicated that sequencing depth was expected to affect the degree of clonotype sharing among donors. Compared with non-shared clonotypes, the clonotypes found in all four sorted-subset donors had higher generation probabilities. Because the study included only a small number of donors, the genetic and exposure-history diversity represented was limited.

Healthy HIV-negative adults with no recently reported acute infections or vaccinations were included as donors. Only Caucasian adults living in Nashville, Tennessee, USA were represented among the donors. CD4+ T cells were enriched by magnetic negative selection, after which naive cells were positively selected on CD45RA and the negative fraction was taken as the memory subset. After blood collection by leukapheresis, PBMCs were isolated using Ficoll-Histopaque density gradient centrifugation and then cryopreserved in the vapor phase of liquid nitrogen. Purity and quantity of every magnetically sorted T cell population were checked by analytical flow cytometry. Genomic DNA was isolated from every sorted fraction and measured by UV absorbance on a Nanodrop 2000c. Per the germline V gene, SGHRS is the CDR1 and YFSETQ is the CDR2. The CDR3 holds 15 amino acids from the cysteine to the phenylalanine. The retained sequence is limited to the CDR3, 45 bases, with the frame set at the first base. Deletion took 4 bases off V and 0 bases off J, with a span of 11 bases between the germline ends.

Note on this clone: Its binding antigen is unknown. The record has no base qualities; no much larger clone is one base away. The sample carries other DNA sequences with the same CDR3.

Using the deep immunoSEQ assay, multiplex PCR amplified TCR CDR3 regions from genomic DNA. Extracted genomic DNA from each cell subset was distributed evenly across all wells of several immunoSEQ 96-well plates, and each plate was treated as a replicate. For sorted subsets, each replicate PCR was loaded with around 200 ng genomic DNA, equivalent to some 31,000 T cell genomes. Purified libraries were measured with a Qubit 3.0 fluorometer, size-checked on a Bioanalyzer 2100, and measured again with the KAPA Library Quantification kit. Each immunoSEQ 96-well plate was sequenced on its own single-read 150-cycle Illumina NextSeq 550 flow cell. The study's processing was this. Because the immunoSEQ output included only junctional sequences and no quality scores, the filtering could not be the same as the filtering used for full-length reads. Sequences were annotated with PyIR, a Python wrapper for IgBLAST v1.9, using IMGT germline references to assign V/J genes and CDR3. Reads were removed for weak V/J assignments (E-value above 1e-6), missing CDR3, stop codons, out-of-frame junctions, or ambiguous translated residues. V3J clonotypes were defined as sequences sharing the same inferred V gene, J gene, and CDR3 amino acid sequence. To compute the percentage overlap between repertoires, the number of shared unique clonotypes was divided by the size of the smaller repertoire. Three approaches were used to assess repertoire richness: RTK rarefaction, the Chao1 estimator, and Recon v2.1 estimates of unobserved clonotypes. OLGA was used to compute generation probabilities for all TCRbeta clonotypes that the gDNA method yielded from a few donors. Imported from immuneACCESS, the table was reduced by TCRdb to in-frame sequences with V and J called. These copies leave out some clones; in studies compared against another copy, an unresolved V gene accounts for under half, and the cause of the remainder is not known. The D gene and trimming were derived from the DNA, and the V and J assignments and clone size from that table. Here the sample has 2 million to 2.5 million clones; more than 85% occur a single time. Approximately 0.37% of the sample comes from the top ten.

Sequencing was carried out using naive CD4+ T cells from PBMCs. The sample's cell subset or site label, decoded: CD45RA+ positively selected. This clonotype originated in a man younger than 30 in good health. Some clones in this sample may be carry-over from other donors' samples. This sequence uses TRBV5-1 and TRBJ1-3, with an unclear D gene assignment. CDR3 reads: CASSPGPSSGNTIYF. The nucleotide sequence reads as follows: TGCGCCAGCAGCCCCGGACCTAGCTCTGGAAACACCATATATTTT.